A single sample is the source of the 15 T cell receptor beta chains below, sequenced in a study of T cells in Graves' hyperthyroidism and ophthalmopathy. RNA transcripts yielded amplified TCR beta CDR3 regions. First-round RT-PCR targeting the TCR CDR3 was performed with the HTBI primer set. A single record per CDR3 protein comes from TCRdb applying MiXCR to the multiplex PCR reads. The sample records about 500,000 distinct CDR3 sequences, 16% being singletons. Sequencing input: blood. The receptors were sampled from a woman under 30 with Graves' hyperthyroidism.

This clonotype has a count of ten or more. Germline is not matched at one junction end, which may reflect a read error. This rearrangement joins TRBV2 to TRBJ2-5; TRBD1 aligns across 9 bases. The germline V gene has CDR1 SNHLY and CDR2 FYNNEI. CDR3 length: 16 residues. The CDR3 sequence is CASSQADRGFYETQYF. The CDR3 coding sequence is TGTGCCAGCAGTCAAGCGGACAGGGGATTCTACGAGACCCAGTACTTC. Based on the CDR3 plus reference TRBV2 and TRBJ2-5, the full variable domain is EPEVTQTPSHQVTQMGQEVILRCVPISNHLYFYWYRQILGQKVEFLVSFYNNEISEKSEIFDDQFSVERPDGSNFTLKIRSTKLEDSAMYFCASSQADRGFYETQYFGPGTRLLVL.

This clonotype was counted a few times. CDR3 protein: CASSLFGQETQYF. The CDR3 nucleotides are TGTGCCAGCAGTTTGTTTGGGCAAGAGACCCAGTACTTC. The J gene is TRBJ2-5, the V gene TRBV12-3 or TRBV12-4; D remains ambiguous. V gave up 3 bases and J gave up 2 bases, with 7 bases separating them. CDR3 length: 13 amino acids.

The table lists this clonotype with a few counts. CDR3 nucleotide sequence: TGTGCCAGCAGCTTGGGAAGGTTTGGCTACACCTTC. Translated: CASSLGRFGYTF. This chain connects TRBV5-6 to TRBJ1-2, with D hard to call. V was shortened by 0 bases and J by 7 bases, with 7 bases between the two germline ends. Per the germline V gene, CDR1 is SGHDT and CDR2 is YYEEEE. CDR3 length: 12 residues.

V is TRBV19 and J is TRBJ2-7, with D tentatively TRBD2 (7 bases). This CDR3 is built from 16 residues. V was cut by 4 bases and J by 1 base, with 17 bases left in between. Per germline, CDR1 LNHDA and CDR2 SQIVND (reference sequence). This chain's CDR3 is CASSRGGASLSYEQYF. The CDR3, as DNA: TGTGCCAGTAGTAGGGGGGGGGCCTCCCTTTCCTACGAGCAGTACTTC.

This clonotype was recorded at least ten times. The chain couples TRBV5-6 to TRBJ2-7, with TRBD1 matching 9 bases. Germline lookup yields CDR1 SGHDT and CDR2 YYEEEE. Trimming took 0 bases from V and 5 from J; bases not matched to a gene: 6. The CDR3 has 15 residues. The CDR3 spells CASSLAGTGLNEQYF. The CDR3 DNA follows: TGTGCCAGCAGCTTGGCTGGGACAGGGTTGAACGAGCAGTACTTC.

This clonotype was seen repeatedly, ten times or more. The CDR3 loop reads CASMTGSSSYNSPLHF. In DNA form, the CDR3 reads TGTGCCAGCATGACAGGGTCGAGCTCCTATAATTCACCCCTCCACTTT. The gene calls are TRBV7-8 and TRBJ1-6, with 7 bases aligning to TRBD1. Per the germline V gene, CDR1 is SGHVS and CDR2 is FQNEAQ. J was trimmed by 0 bases and V by 7 bases; bases with no gene match: 6. The CDR3 is made up of 16 amino acids. Full variable domain (remainder filled in from reference TRBV7-8 and TRBJ1-6): GAGVSQSPRYKVAKRGQDVALRCDPISGHVSLFWYQQALGQGPEFLTYFQNEAQLDKSGLPSDRFFAERPEGSVSTLKIQRTQQEDSAVYLCASMTGSSSYNSPLHFGNGTRLTVT.

This clonotype has more than one count but fewer than ten. This chain connects TRBV7-2 to TRBJ1-4; D unclear. V was clipped by 6 bases and J by 4 bases, with 15 bases between them. Looked up from germline, CDR1 is SGHTA and CDR2 is FQGNSA. The CDR3 length is 15 residues. CDR3: CASSPSRVINEKLFF. The DNA for the CDR3 is TGTGCCAGCAGTCCCTCGAGGGTAATTAATGAAAAACTGTTTTTT.

This clonotype was seen ten or more times. Mismatch with germline at one junction end may stem from a read error. The rearrangement links TRBV20-1 to TRBJ2-3; D is undetermined. The CDR3 is made up of 11 amino acids. Germline values: CDR1 DFQATT, CDR2 SNEGSKA (reference sequence). The CDR3: CNAGSHDTQYF. CDR3 DNA: TGCAATGCTGGGTCACACGATACGCAGTATTTT.

The chain combines TRBV12-3 or TRBV12-4 with TRBJ2-3; no clear D. CDR3 length: 14 residues. V was shortened by 3 bases and J by 4 bases, with 11 bases between the two germline ends. CDR3 amino acids: CASSFWHAPDTQYF. The CDR3 DNA follows: TGTGCCAGCAGTTTTTGGCATGCCCCAGATACGCAGTATTTT.

The V call is TRBV27, the J call TRBJ1-4, with 9 bases aligning to TRBD1. Germline lookup yields CDR1 MNHEY and CDR2 SMNVEV (reference sequence). CDR3 size: 18 residues. Trimming took 4 bases from V and 5 from J; bases not matched to a gene: 14. CDR3 nucleotides: TGTGCCAGCAGTTCTCACCGGGACAGGGTGAGGGAAAATGAAAAACTGTTTTTT. The encoded protein is CASSSHRDRVRENEKLFF. Supplemented by reference TRBV27 and TRBJ1-4, the full variable domain reads EAQVTQNPRYLITVTGKKLTVTCSQNMNHEYMSWYRQDPGLGLRQIYYSMNVEVTDKGDVPEGYKVSRKEKRNFPLILESPSPNQTSLYFCASSSHRDRVRENEKLFFGSGTQLSVL.

The chain joins TRBV6-1 to TRBJ2-7, with no clear D. Germline assignment: CDR1 MNHNS and CDR2 SASEGT. This CDR3 is built from 11 residues. V was clipped by 6 bases and J by 4 bases, with 7 bases between them. CDR3 nucleotides: TGTGCCAGCAGGGGAATGTACGAGCAGTACTTC. Its protein product is CASRGMYEQYF.

This clonotype was seen a few times. This chain connects TRBV19 to TRBJ1-5; D gene unclear. The V and J ends lost 3 bases and 11 bases respectively, with 14 bases between them. The CDR3 has 13 residues. Germline V gene data show CDR1 as LNHDA and CDR2 as SQIVND (reference sequence). The CDR3 loop reads CASSIEVNVAQHF. DNA for the CDR3: TGTGCCAGTAGTATCGAGGTCAATGTGGCCCAGCATTTT.

In its sample, this clonotype was seen many times. For the CDR3, the DNA is TGCAGTGCTCGACTAGCGGGAGGTTCTGAGACCCAGTACTTC. It translates to CSARLAGGSETQYF. The rearrangement joins TRBV20-1 to TRBJ2-5, with TRBD2 identical over 13 bases. V lost 5 bases, J lost 5 bases, and 5 bases stayed unmatched. In germline, CDR1 is DFQATT, CDR2 SNEGSKA (reference sequence). The CDR3 runs to 14 residues.

This clonotype was detected only a few times. The V gene is TRBV28, the J gene TRBJ2-5, with D unresolved. Trimming cost V 6 bases and J 10 bases, with 12 bases left between them. The CDR3 consists of 11 residues. Per germline, CDR1 MDHEN and CDR2 SYDVKM. The CDR3 nucleotides are TGTGCCAGCAGCTGGGTACAAGGCCAGTACTTC. Translating gives CASSWVQGQYF. Together with reference TRBV28 and TRBJ2-5, the CDR3 gives the full variable domain: DVKVTQSSRYLVKRTGEKVFLECVQDMDHENMFWYRQDPGLGLRLIYFSYDVKMKEKGDIPEGYSVSREKKERFSLILESASTNQTSMYLCASSWVQGQYFGPGTRLLVL.

In this sample, this clonotype turned up a few times. The chain employs TRBV25-1 and TRBJ1-1; unclear D gene. Germline CDR1 MGHDK, CDR2 SYGVNS. This CDR3 has 14 amino acids. V gave up 4 bases and J gave up 8 bases, with 17 bases separating them. CDR3 sequence: CASSVGGSRSEAFF. In nucleotides, the CDR3 is TGTGCCAGCAGTGTGGGAGGATCTCGGTCCGAAGCTTTCTTT.